Presented here are 22 T cell receptor beta chains from one specimen sequenced in a study of OX40 agonist ivuxolimab in advanced cancers. Sequencing was performed with immunoSEQ multiplex PCR; in TCRdb, only in-frame clones are kept and a portion is missing. The sample yields around 77,000 clones, roughly 92% seen once. Sequenced here: CD4+ or CD8+ T cells sorted from blood, sampled in a trial of the OX40 agonist ivuxolimab. The receptors originated from an adult with an advanced solid tumor such as melanoma, head and neck, liver or kidney cancer.

V is TRBV19 and J is TRBJ2-1; the match to TRBD2 covers 15 bases. The CDR3 extends over 15 amino acids. Trimming cost V 6 bases and J 7 bases; bases outside gene matches: 4. Germline V gene lookup returns CDR1 LNHDA and CDR2 SQIVND (reference sequence). CDR3: CASRAGTSGRNEQFF. The DNA of the CDR3 is TGTGCCAGTAGGGCCGGGACTAGCGGGAGGAATGAGCAGTTCTTC.

This chain links TRBV27 with TRBJ2-7; TRBD2 matches at 9 bases. V was clipped by 5 bases and J by 4 bases; unmatched bases: 9. The CDR3 covers 15 residues. Germline-derived CDR1 and CDR2 are MNHEY and SMNVEV (reference sequence). Written as DNA, the CDR3 is TGTGCCAGCAGTCGAACTAGCGGGTCTTTGTACGAGCAGTACTTC. Amino acid sequence: CASSRTSGSLYEQYF.

The gene calls are TRBV20-1 and TRBJ1-1; D gene unclear. This CDR3 has 11 residues. Germline CDR1 and CDR2: DFQATT and SNEGSKA (reference sequence). V lost 7 bases, J lost 6 bases, and 12 bases lay in between. CDR3 protein: CSGVTFAEAFF. In nucleotides, the CDR3 is TGCAGTGGGGTAACGTTTGCTGAAGCTTTCTTT.

The chain couples TRBV19 to TRBJ2-3; the D is unclear. The CDR3 is made up of 14 amino acids. Germline values: CDR1 LNHDA, CDR2 SQIVND (reference sequence). The V gene lost 3 bases and the J gene lost 6 bases, with 13 bases spanning the gap. Here the CDR3 reads CASSIFRTDDTQYF. The CDR3 nucleotides read TGTGCCAGTAGTATTTTTAGGACGGATGATACGCAGTATTTT.

The chain has TRBV7-2 and TRBJ1-3; unclear D gene. This CDR3 contains 13 residues. V shed 4 bases and J shed 3 bases, with 7 bases lying between them. In germline, CDR1 is SGHTA, CDR2 FQGNSA. The CDR3 nucleotides are TGTGCCAGCAGCTCCAGGATTGGAAACACCATATATTTT. It translates to CASSSRIGNTIYF. Full variable domain (outside the CDR3, taken from reference TRBV7-2 and TRBJ1-3): GAGVSQSPSNKVTEKGKDVELRCDPISGHTALYWYRQSLGQGLEFLIYFQGNSAPDKSGLPSDRFSAERTGGSVSTLTIQRTQQEDSAVYLCASSSRIGNTIYFGEGSWLTVV.

This chain links TRBV28 with TRBJ1-1; D unresolved. Trimming took off 11 bases at V and 1 base at J, with 2 bases between the two ends. The CDR3 contains 9 residues. CDR1 is MDHEN and CDR2 is SYDVKM in the germline V gene. The CDR3 nucleotides are TGTGCCCGGAACACTGAAGCTTTCTTT. Protein sequence: CARNTEAFF.

The V gene is TRBV5-4, the J gene TRBJ2-1; D gene uncertain. Germline V gene sequence: CDR1 SGHNT, CDR2 YYREEE (reference sequence). This CDR3 has 15 residues. V was cut by 0 bases and J by 6 bases, with 13 bases left in between. CDR3 in amino acids: CASSLESSIGNEQFF. The CDR3 bases are TGTGCCAGCAGCTTGGAGTCGTCAATCGGCAATGAGCAGTTCTTC.

The genes are TRBV19 and TRBJ2-1, with a possible D match to TRBD2 (6 bases). The CDR3 runs to 13 residues. Deletions cut 2 bases from V and 6 bases from J, with 8 bases between. The germline gives CDR1 LNHDA, CDR2 SQIVND (reference sequence). CDR3 residues: CASSISGSNEQFF. Written as DNA, the CDR3 is TGTGCCAGTAGTATATCCGGGAGCAATGAGCAGTTCTTC.

The chain joins TRBV7-9 to TRBJ2-7, with D perhaps matching TRBD1 (5 bases). Germline assignment: CDR1 SEHNR and CDR2 FQNEAQ (reference sequence). The CDR3 covers 14 residues. Trimming removed 2 bases at V and 7 bases at J, with 15 bases between. The CDR3 sequence: CASSLQDTGGEQYF. The DNA of the CDR3 is TGTGCCAGCAGCTTACAGGACACGGGTGGGGAGCAGTACTTC.

The chain recombines TRBV19 with TRBJ2-3; TRBD2 matches at 8 bases. The ends lost 4 bases at V and 3 bases at J; junction bases unmatched: 0. The CDR3 covers 13 residues. Germline values: CDR1 LNHDA, CDR2 SQIVND (reference sequence). The CDR3 is CASSSGGTDTQYF. The CDR3 DNA is TGTGCCAGTAGTAGCGGGGGGACAGATACGCAGTATTTT. The full variable domain, completed using reference TRBV19 and TRBJ2-3, is DGGITQSPKYLFRKEGQNVTLSCEQNLNHDAMYWYRQDPGQGLRLIYYSQIVNDFQKGDIAEGYSVSREKKESFPLTVTSAQKNPTAFYLCASSSGGTDTQYFGPGTRLTVL.

The chain combines TRBV6-1 with TRBJ1-5; 9 nucleotides agree with TRBD1. Losses at the gene ends were 6 bases for V and 1 base for J; bases not matched to a gene: 4. Germline lookup yields CDR1 MNHNS and CDR2 SASEGT. This CDR3 region has 15 residues. Here the CDR3 DNA reads TGTGCCAGCAGACCCGGACAGGGGAGCAATCAGCCCCAGCATTTT. Protein product: CASRPGQGSNQPQHF.

This clone showed up just once. V and J are TRBV5-1 and TRBJ2-2; D uncertain. Trimming removed 0 bases at V and 3 bases at J, with 6 bases between. CDR1 SGHRS and CDR2 YFSETQ come from the germline V gene. The CDR3 length is 14 residues. CDR3 loop: CASSLAGDTGELFF. The CDR3 coding sequence is TGCGCCAGCAGCTTGGCTGGGGACACCGGGGAGCTGTTTTTT.

The J gene is TRBJ2-7, the V gene TRBV7-2, with a tentative D call TRBD2 (5 bases). CDR3 length: 14 residues. Germline loops: CDR1 SGHTA, CDR2 FQGNSA. Trimming took off 2 bases at V and 2 bases at J, with 10 bases between the two ends. The CDR3 nucleotides are TGTGCCAGCAGCTTATCCAGCGGAACCTACGAGCAGTACTTC. Protein sequence: CASSLSSGTYEQYF.

J is TRBJ1-1 and V is TRBV5-5, with no clear D. This CDR3 region has 13 residues. Germline CDR1 and CDR2: SGHKS and YYEKEE (reference sequence). Deletions cut 1 base from V and 0 bases from J, with 4 bases between. CDR3 loop: CASSLTVNTEAFF. The DNA for the CDR3 is TGTGCCAGCAGCTTGACGGTGAACACTGAAGCTTTCTTT. Full variable domain (rest looked up from reference TRBV5-5 and TRBJ1-1): DAGVTQSPTHLIKTRGQQVTLRCSPISGHKSVSWYQQVLGQGPQFIFQYYEKEERGRGNFPDRFSARQFPNYSSELNVNALLLGDSALYLCASSLTVNTEAFFGQGTRLTVV.

This chain links TRBV11-3 with TRBJ2-5; D is perhaps TRBD2 (6 bases). V lost 1 base to trimming and J lost 5 bases, with 14 bases between them. CDR3 length: 15 amino acids. The germline CDR1 and CDR2 sequences are SGHNT and YENEEA. CDR3: CASSLVGGEAETQYF. CDR3 nucleotide sequence: TGTGCCAGCAGCTTAGTAGGAGGGGAGGCGGAGACCCAGTACTTC.

This rearrangement joins TRBV6-5 to TRBJ1-4; D ambiguous. The CDR3 has 14 residues. Trimming shortened V by 6 bases and J by 1 base, and 9 bases separated the two germline ends. Germline V CDR1 and CDR2: MNHEY, SVGAGI. CDR3 sequence: CASSPRRTNEKLFF. The CDR3 coding sequence is TGTGCCAGCAGCCCTCGGAGAACTAATGAAAAACTGTTTTTT.

This clone was counted once. The rearrangement joins TRBV4-1 to TRBJ2-1; tentatively, D is TRBD2 (6 bases). Trimming shortened V by 0 bases and J by 0 bases, and 12 bases separated the two germline ends. The CDR3 consists of 17 residues. Germline V gene data show CDR1 as MGHRA and CDR2 as YSYEKL. The CDR3 spells CASSQDPAGSSYNEQFF. DNA for the CDR3: TGCGCCAGCAGCCAAGACCCAGCGGGTAGCTCCTACAATGAGCAGTTCTTC.

The chain carries TRBV10-3 and TRBJ1-1; D may be TRBD1 (6 bases). The V gene's germline CDR1 is ENHRY and CDR2 SYGVKD. The CDR3 has 16 residues. Trimming removed 2 bases at V and 1 base at J, with 14 bases between. This CDR3 reads CAISETEGGRNTEAFF. The DNA for the CDR3 is TGTGCCATCAGTGAGACGGAGGGGGGGCGGAACACTGAAGCTTTCTTT.

The chain has TRBV11-3 and TRBJ2-1, with D unresolved. Germline-derived CDR1 and CDR2 are SGHNT and YENEEA. V lost 0 bases and J lost 0, with 6 bases in between. This CDR3 is built from 15 residues. The CDR3 coding sequence is TGTGCCAGCAGCTTAGATGGGTCCTCCTACAATGAGCAGTTCTTC. This translates into CASSLDGSSYNEQFF.

The V call is TRBV13, the J call TRBJ2-3; D gene uncertain. CDR1 and CDR2 from the germline V gene are PRHDT and FYEKMQ (reference sequence). V lost 1 base, J lost 1 base, and 6 bases lay in between. This CDR3 has 14 residues. The chain's CDR3 is CASSLVGRTDTQYF. The CDR3 DNA reads as TGTGCCAGCAGCTTAGTCGGACGCACAGATACGCAGTATTTT.

The V gene is TRBV18, the J gene TRBJ2-7; TRBD1 aligns across 8 bases. CDR3 length: 12 amino acids. V was clipped by 6 bases and J by 5 bases; unmatched bases: 3. CDR1 KGHSH and CDR2 LQKENI come from the germline V gene. The DNA of the CDR3 is TGTGCCAGCTCCCCGACAGGGGACGAGCAGTACTTC. Protein product: CASSPTGDEQYF.

This chain uses TRBV5-6 with TRBJ1-2, with 7 bases identical to TRBD1. The CDR3 totals 15 residues. Germline CDR1 and CDR2: SGHDT and YYEEEE. The V segment lost 3 bases and the J segment 0 bases; nucleotides outside the gene matches: 5. The CDR3 DNA reads TGTGCCAGCAGCTCGGACAGGAAAGCTAACTATGGCTACACCTTC. Protein product: CASSSDRKANYGYTF.